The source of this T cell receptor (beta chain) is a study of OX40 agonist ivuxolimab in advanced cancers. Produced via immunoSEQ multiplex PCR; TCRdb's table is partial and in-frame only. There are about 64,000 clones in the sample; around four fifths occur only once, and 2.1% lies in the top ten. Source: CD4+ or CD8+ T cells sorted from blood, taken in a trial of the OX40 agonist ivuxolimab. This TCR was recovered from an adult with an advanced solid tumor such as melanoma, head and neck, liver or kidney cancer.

The CDR3 sequence: CASRAGTGSNYGYTF. In DNA form, the CDR3 reads TGTGCCAGCAGAGCCGGGACAGGGAGTAACTATGGCTACACCTTC. The chain links TRBV21-1 to TRBJ1-2; TRBD1 is the table's D call and was not checked against the DNA. TRBV21-1 is listed as a pseudogene. This CDR3 comprises 15 residues.